Shown below are 7 T cell receptor beta chains from a single sample sequenced in a study of cytomegalovirus exposure and HLA in healthy donors. The primer mix had 60 Vbeta and 13 Jbeta primers. Here immunoSEQ multiplex PCR was the method, and the copy in TCRdb shows in-frame clones only, minus some. The sample includes about 67,000 clones. The sequencing input was PBMCs. The receptor set was obtained from a boy aged 5-17 years in good health and CMV-seronegative.

The chain uses TRBV29-1 and TRBJ1-2; TRBD1 agrees at 8 bases. Germline-derived CDR1 and CDR2 are SQVTM and ANQGSEA. This CDR3 is 12 amino acids long. Trimming cost V 2 bases and J 8 bases; bases outside gene matches: 4. The CDR3 sequence is CSVEPGTGGYTF. The CDR3 DNA reads as TGCAGCGTTGAACCAGGGACAGGCGGCTACACCTTC.

The chain joins TRBV29-1 to TRBJ2-7; 12 bases map to TRBD2. The ends lost 4 bases at V and 0 bases at J; junction bases unmatched: 10. The germline gives CDR1 SQVTM, CDR2 ANQGSEA. This CDR3 comprises 17 residues. In DNA, the CDR3 is TGCAGCGTTGGAGAACTAGCGGGAGGCCTAAACTCCTACGAGCAGTACTTC. Its protein product is CSVGELAGGLNSYEQYF.

The rearrangement joins TRBV28 to TRBJ2-5; tentative D call: TRBD2 (6 bases). Germline V lookup: CDR1 MDHEN, CDR2 SYDVKM. V shed 2 bases and J shed 5 bases, with 15 bases lying between them. The CDR3 runs 15 residues. DNA for the CDR3: TGTGCCAGCAGTTTACCGTCCCCGGGGAGGGAGACCCAGTACTTC. The encoded protein is CASSLPSPGRETQYF.

The chain links TRBV15 to TRBJ1-4; D not certain. CDR3 length equals 12 residues. Trimming removed 5 bases at V and 8 bases at J, with 9 bases between. The germline V gene encodes CDR1 LNHNV and CDR2 YYDKDF (reference sequence). The CDR3 sequence is CATSSTDEKLFF. CDR3 in DNA: TGTGCCACCAGCTCGACTGACGAAAAACTGTTTTTT. Using reference TRBV15 and TRBJ1-4 for the parts outside the CDR3, the full variable domain is DAMVIQNPRYQVTQFGKPVTLSCSQTLNHNVMYWYQQKSSQAPKLLFHYYDKDFNNEADTPDNFQSRRPNTSFCFLDIRSPGLGDTAMYLCATSSTDEKLFFGSGTQLSVL.

The chain joins TRBV18 to TRBJ2-7; D is possibly TRBD2 (5 bases). The V and J ends lost 3 bases and 4 bases respectively, with 13 bases between them. Germline loops: CDR1 KGHSH, CDR2 LQKENI. CDR3 length: 14 residues. CDR3 nucleotides: TGTGCCAGCTCACCTTCCGGGGTTTTTTACGAGCAGTACTTC. This codes for CASSPSGVFYEQYF.

This chain joins TRBV5-6 and TRBJ2-5; D possibly corresponds to TRBD1 (5 bases). This CDR3 is built from 13 residues. Between the trimmed V and J ends, which lost 2 bases and 4 bases, there was a span of 9 bases. The germline V gene encodes CDR1 SGHDT and CDR2 YYEEEE. This chain's CDR3 is CASSLVRGETQYF. The CDR3 nucleotides read TGTGCCAGCAGCTTAGTAAGGGGAGAGACCCAGTACTTC.

The chain couples TRBV7-9 to TRBJ2-2; 11 bases are a match to TRBD2. Germline CDR1 and CDR2: SEHNR and FQNEAQ (reference sequence). The CDR3 runs to 16 residues. Unmatched junction bases numbered 9, after V lost 5 bases and J lost 7 bases. DNA for the CDR3: TGTGCCAGCAGCGCGCGACTAGCGGGGCAGGGCGGGGAGCTGTTTTTT. Amino acids: CASSARLAGQGGELFF.